The clone carrying this T cell receptor (beta chain) was recorded at least ten times. The antigen is not known. The data derive from a study of regulatory T cells in long-lasting Graves disease. Overall study findings and caveats: Persistent cases of Graves' showed reduced TCR diversity relative to newly diagnosed patients. Persistent disease was associated with favored TRBV28 usage and with favored use of TRBJ1-2 and TRBJ2-5.

Indicated time point: newly diagnosed GD, antithyroid drugs for less than 3 months. PBMC-derived RNA was used for the TCR library. Graves' disease diagnoses followed American Thyroid Association guidelines. Each patient gave approximately 10 milliliters of EDTA-anticoagulated peripheral blood. Sequencing libraries for TCR beta were prepared with iRepertoire HTBI primers and Arm-PCR of CDR3 regions. TCRdb fed the multiplex PCR reads into MiXCR, producing one record per CDR3 protein. The sample lists about 440,000 distinct CDR3 sequences, 15% occurring once. This CDR3 has 15 amino acids. V gave up 6 bases and J gave up 5 bases; unmatched junction bases: 8. Germline V gene lookup returns CDR1 MNHNS and CDR2 SASEGT. These data were likewise used in another study, on T cells in Graves' hyperthyroidism and ophthalmopathy.

This clonotype originated in a woman in her 30s with Graves disease. The rearrangement joins TRBV6-1 to TRBJ1-5; TRBD1 aligns across 9 bases. The sequencing here drew on peripheral blood mononuclear cells (PBMCs), taken at new diagnosis, from a patient treated with antithyroid drugs. Here the CDR3 DNA reads TGTGCCAGCAGCGTCGACAGGGGGAAGGATCAGCCCCAGCATTTT. The encoded protein is CASSVDRGKDQPQHF.